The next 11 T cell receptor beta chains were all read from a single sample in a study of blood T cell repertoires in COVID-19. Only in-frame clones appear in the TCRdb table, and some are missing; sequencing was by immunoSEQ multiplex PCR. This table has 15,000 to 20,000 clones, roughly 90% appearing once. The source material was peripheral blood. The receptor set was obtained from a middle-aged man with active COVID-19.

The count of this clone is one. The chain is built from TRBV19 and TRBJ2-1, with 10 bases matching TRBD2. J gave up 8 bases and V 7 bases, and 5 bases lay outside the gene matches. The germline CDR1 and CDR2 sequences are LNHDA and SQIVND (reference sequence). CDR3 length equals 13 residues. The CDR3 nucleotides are TGTGCCAGTATCGGGACTAGCGTACATGAGCAGTTCTTC. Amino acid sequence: CASIGTSVHEQFF.

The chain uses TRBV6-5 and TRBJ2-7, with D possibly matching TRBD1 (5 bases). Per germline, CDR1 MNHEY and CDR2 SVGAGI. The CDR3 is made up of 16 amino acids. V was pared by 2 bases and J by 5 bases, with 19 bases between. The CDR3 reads CASSYVGWGAPDEQYF. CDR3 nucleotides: TGTGCCAGCAGTTACGTTGGTTGGGGCGCGCCCGACGAGCAGTACTTC.

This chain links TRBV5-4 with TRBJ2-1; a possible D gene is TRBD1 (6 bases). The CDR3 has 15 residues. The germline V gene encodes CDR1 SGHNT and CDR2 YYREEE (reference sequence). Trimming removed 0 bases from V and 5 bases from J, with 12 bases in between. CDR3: CASSLDRGNHNEQFF. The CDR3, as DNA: TGTGCCAGCAGCTTGGATAGGGGGAATCACAATGAGCAGTTCTTC.

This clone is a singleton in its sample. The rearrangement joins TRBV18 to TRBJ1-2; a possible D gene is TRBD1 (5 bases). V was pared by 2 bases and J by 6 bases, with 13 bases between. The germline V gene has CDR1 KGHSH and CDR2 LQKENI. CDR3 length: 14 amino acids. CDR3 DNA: TGTGCCAGCTCACCAGCAGGGTACGAGGATGGCTACACCTTC. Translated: CASSPAGYEDGYTF.

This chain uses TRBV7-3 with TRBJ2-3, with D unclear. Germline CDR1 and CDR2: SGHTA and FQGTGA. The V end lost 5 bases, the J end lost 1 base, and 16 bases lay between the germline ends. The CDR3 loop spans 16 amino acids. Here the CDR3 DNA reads TGTGCCAGCAGCCCCTTGGGCACAGAGCGCACAGATACGCAGTATTTT. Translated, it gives CASSPLGTERTDTQYF.

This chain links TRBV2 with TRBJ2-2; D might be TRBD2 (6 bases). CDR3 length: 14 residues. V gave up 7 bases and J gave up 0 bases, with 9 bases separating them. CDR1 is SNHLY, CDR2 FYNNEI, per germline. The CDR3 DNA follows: TGTGCCAGCATCTCGGGGGCGAACACCGGGGAGCTGTTTTTT. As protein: CASISGANTGELFF.

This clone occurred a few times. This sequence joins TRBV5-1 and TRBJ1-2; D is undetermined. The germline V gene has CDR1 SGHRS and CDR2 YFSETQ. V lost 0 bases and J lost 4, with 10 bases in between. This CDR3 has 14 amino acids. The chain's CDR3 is CASSLEPRGYGYTF. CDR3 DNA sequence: TGCGCCAGCAGCTTGGAACCACGGGGCTATGGCTACACCTTC.

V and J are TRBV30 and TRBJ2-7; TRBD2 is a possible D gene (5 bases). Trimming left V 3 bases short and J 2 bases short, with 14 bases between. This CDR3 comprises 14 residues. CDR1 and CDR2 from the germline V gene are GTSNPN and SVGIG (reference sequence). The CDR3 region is CAWRGGHGAYEQYF. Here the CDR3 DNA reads TGTGCCTGGAGGGGCGGGCATGGAGCCTACGAGCAGTACTTC.

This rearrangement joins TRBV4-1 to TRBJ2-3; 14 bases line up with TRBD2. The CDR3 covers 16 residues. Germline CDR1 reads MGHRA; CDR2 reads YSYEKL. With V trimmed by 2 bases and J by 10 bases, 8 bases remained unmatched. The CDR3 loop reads CASSQPTSGRARPQYF. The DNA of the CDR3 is TGCGCCAGCAGCCAACCGACTAGCGGGAGGGCCAGGCCGCAGTATTTT.

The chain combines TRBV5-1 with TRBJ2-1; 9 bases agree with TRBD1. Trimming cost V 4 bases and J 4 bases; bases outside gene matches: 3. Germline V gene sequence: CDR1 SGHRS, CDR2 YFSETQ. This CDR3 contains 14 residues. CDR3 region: CASSVGTGYNEQFF. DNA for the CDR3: TGCGCCAGCAGCGTCGGGACAGGGTACAATGAGCAGTTCTTC.

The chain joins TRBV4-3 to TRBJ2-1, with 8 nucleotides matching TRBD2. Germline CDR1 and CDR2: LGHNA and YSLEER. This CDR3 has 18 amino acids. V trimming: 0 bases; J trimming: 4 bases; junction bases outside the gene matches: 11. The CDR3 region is CASSQDAFASGLYNEQFF. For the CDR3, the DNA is TGCGCCAGCAGCCAAGACGCCTTCGCTAGCGGGCTTTACAATGAGCAGTTCTTC.